Included here is one TCR beta chain sequence, with context. Its antigen remains unidentified. No base quality information exists; no much larger clone differs at one position. Healthy HIV-negative adults with no recently reported acute infections or vaccinations were included as donors. Every donor was a Caucasian adult living in Nashville, Tennessee, USA. CD4+ T cells were enriched by magnetic negative selection, after which naive cells were positively selected on CD45RA and the negative fraction was taken as the memory subset. After blood collection by leukapheresis, PBMCs were isolated using Ficoll-Histopaque density gradient centrifugation and then cryopreserved in the vapor phase of liquid nitrogen. Analytical flow cytometry was used to check the purity and quantity of each magnetically sorted T cell population. From each sorted fraction, genomic DNA was isolated and quantified by UV absorbance on a Nanodrop 2000c.

TCR CDR3 regions were amplified from genomic DNA by multiplex PCR using the deep immunoSEQ assay. Extracted genomic DNA from each cell subset was distributed evenly across all wells of several immunoSEQ 96-well plates, and each plate was treated as a replicate. For sorted subsets, each replicate PCR was loaded with about 200 ng genomic DNA, equivalent to 30,000 or so T cell genomes. The purified libraries were quantified using a Qubit 3.0 fluorometer, sized with a Bioanalyzer 2100, and then quantified again using the KAPA Library Quantification kit. Each immunoSEQ 96-well plate was sequenced on its own single-read 150-cycle Illumina NextSeq 550 flow cell. In the authors' own workflow: The immunoSEQ output contained only junctional sequences without quality scores, so filtering could not match that applied to full-length reads. Sequences were annotated with PyIR, a Python wrapper for IgBLAST v1.9, using IMGT germline references to assign V/J genes and CDR3. Reads were filtered out if the reads had weak V/J assignments (E-value above 1e-6), no CDR3, stop codons, out-of-frame junctions, or ambiguous translated residues. A V3J clonotype was defined by an identical inferred V gene, J gene, and CDR3 amino acid sequence. To compute the percentage overlap between repertoires, the number of shared unique clonotypes was divided by the size of the smaller repertoire. Richness of each repertoire was evaluated using RTK rarefaction, the Chao1 estimator, and Recon v2.1 estimates of unobserved clonotypes. Generation probabilities for all TCRbeta clonotypes obtained by the gDNA method from several donors were computed using OLGA. This immuneACCESS table, as held by TCRdb, lists in-frame sequences with V and J called but not all clones. Of the missing ones, under half trace to an unresolved V gene in checked studies; the others have no known cause. V and J calls and clone size come straight from that table; D and trimming were deduced from the DNA. This sample has roughly 1 million clones in its table, and approximately 80% of those were observed once. Roughly 0.56% of the sample lies in the top ten.

This sample is part of a study of shared clonotypes between healthy human individuals (dated by TCRdb to 2018 to 2020). Looking at the study overall: A couple of women and three men aged 18 to 49 years were included in the cohort. Per donor, three plates each were used for CD4 naive and CD4 memory, two for CD8 naive, and one for CD8 memory. Blood TCR repertoires of five healthy adults were deeply sequenced to estimate repertoire size and the extent of clonotype sharing between individuals. To increase sequencing depth and limit assay-specific biases, different laboratories used diverse techniques to prepare libraries and sequence TCR repertoires. Each donor's leukapheresis produced roughly between roughly 0.85 and 10 billion PBMCs.

The CDR3 starts with the cysteine, ends with the phenylalanine, and has 16 residues. Of the read, only the CDR3 DNA is kept; its 48 bases are in frame from base 1. Via the germline V gene, CDR1 is MDHEN and CDR2 SYDVKM. V ends up 3 bases short and J 2 bases short, with an unmatched junction base count of 6. Summary of the overall study and its limitations: Because the study included a small number of donors, the genetic and exposure-history diversity represented was limited. Higher generation probabilities were observed for clonotypes shared by all four sorted-subset donors than for non-shared clonotypes. Sharing across several donors was observed for about 5% of naive CD4, 3% to 3.5% of naive CD8, about 2.3% of memory CD4, and around 0.42% of memory CD8 clonotypes. Naive subsets generally had larger estimated clonotype richness than memory subsets. Even with the large sequencing depth, rarefaction of the sorted-subset datasets indicated that sequencing was incomplete. Pairwise subsampling led to the expectation that sequencing depth would affect the degree of clonotype sharing among donors. Sampling was restricted to blood, and TCR repertoires in tissue are likely to differ from TCR repertoires in blood.

Sequencing was performed on memory CD4+ T cells from PBMCs. The cell subset or site label here, explained by the study, means: CD45RA-negative fraction. The clonotype comes from a man between 18 and 35 years old in good health. Some clones in this sample may be carry-over from other donors' samples. The rearrangement joined TRBV28 to TRBJ2-1; a stretch of 8 junction bases matches TRBD2. The CDR3 has the sequence CASSFHGGRPYNEQFF. The DNA reads as follows: TGTGCCAGCAGTTTTCATGGCGGGAGGCCCTACAATGAGCAGTTCTTC.